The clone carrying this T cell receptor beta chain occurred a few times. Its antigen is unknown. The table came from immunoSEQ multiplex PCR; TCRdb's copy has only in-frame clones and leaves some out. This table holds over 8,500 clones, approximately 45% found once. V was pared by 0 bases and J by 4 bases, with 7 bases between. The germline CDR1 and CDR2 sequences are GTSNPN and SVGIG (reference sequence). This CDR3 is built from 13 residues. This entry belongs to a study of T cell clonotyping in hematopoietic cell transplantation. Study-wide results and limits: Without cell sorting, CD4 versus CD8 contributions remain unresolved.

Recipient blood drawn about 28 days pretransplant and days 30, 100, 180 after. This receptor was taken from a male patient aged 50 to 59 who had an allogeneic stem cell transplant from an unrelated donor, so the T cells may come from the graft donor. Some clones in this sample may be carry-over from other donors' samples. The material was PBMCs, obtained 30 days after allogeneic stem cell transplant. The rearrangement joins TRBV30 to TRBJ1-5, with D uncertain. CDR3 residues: CAWSVLGNQPQHF. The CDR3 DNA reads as TGTGCCTGGAGTGTGCTAGGAAATCAGCCCCAGCATTTT.